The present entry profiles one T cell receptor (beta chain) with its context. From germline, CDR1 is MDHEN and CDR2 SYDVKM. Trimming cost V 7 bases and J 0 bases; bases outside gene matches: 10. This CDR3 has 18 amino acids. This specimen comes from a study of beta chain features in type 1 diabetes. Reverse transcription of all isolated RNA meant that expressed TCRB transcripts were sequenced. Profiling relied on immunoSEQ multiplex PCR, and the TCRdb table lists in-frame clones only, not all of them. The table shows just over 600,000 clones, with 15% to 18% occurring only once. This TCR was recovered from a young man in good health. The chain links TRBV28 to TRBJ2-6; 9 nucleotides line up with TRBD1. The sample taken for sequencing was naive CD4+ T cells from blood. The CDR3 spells CASNLPGQGPSGANVLTF. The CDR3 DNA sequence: TGTGCCAGCAACCTACCGGGACAGGGCCCCTCTGGGGCCAACGTCCTGACTTTC.